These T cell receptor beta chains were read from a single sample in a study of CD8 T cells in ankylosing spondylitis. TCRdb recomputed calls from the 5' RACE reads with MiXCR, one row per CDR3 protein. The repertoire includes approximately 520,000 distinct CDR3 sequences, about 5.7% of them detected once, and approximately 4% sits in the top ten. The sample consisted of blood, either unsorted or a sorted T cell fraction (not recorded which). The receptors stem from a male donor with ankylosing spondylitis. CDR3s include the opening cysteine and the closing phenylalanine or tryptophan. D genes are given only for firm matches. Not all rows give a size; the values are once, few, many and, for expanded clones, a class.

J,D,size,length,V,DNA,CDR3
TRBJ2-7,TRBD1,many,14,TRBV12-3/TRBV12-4,TGTGCCAGCAGTTTCGTTTCCGGGACAGCGGTGCAGTACTTC,CASSFVSGTAVQYF
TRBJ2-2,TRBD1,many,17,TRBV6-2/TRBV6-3,TGTGCCAGCAGTTACTCGAGGACAGGGCCTGACACCGGGGAGCTGTTTTTT,CASSYSRTGPDTGELFF
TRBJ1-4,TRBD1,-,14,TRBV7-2,TGTGCCAGCAGCTTTCGGACAGGGCCCTCGAAACTGTTTTTT,CASSFRTGPSKLFF
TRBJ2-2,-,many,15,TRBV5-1,TGCGCCAGCAGCTTGATGGGGCCTGGCACCGGGGAGCTGTTTTTT,CASSLMGPGTGELFF
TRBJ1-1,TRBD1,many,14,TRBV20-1,TGCAGTGCTAGGGGACAGGGGTTGAGCACTGAAGCTTTCTTT,CSARGQGLSTEAFF
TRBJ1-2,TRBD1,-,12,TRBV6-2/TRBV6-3,TGTGCCAGCGGACAGGGGGTTTATGGCTACACCTTC,CASGQGVYGYTF
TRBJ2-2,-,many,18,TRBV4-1,TGCGCCAGCAGCCAACAACCGGGACTCCGATCGAACACCGGGGAGCTGTTTTTT,CASSQQPGLRSNTGELFF
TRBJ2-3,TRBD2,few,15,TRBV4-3,TGCGCCAGCAGCCGGACTAGCGTGGGCACAGATACGCAGTATTTT,CASSRTSVGTDTQYF
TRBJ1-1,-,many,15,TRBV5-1,TGCGCCAGCAGCCTGGAACCGGACCTGAACACTGAAGCTTTCTTT,CASSLEPDLNTEAFF
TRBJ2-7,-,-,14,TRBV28,TGTGCCAGCAGTTTAAAGTCCTTAAGAGGCGAGCAGTACTTC,CASSLKSLRGEQYF
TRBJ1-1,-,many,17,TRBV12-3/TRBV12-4,TGTGCCAGCAGTTTAGCCAACGTTGGCAGGGGAACAACTGAAGCTTTCTTT,CASSLANVGRGTTEAFF
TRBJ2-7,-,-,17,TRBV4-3,TGCGCCAGCAGCCAAGAAGAGCGGTCTAGCGTCGCCTACGAGCAGTACTTC,CASSQEERSSVAYEQYF
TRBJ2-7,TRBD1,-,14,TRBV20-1,TGCAGTGCTCTCCGGGACAGGCCTCCCTACGAGCAGTACTTC,CSALRDRPPYEQYF
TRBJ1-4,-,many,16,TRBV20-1,TGCAGTGCTAGAGCCTCCTTACCTCGGGGCGTTGAAAAACTGTTTTTT,CSARASLPRGVEKLFF
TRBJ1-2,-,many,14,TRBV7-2,TGTGCCAGCAGCTTAAATCAGAAACAGACCGTTTACACCTTC,CASSLNQKQTVYTF
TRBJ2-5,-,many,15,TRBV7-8,TGTGCCAGCAGCCCCCGGGGGTTCCGCAAAGAGACCCAGTACTTC,CASSPRGFRKETQYF
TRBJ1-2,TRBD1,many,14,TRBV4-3,TGCGCCAGCACCTGGACAGGGGACCCCTATGGCTACACCTTC,CASTWTGDPYGYTF
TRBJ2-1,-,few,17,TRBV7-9,TGTGCCAGCAGCTTAGACGGGCGCCGTGGGGTTCACAATGAGCAGTTCTTC,CASSLDGRRGVHNEQFF